This T cell receptor (beta chain) was recorded in a study of PD-L1 blockade in urothelial cancer. Time point in this sample: peripheral blood 6 weeks after treatment start. This clone was seen more than once but under ten times. Sequencing was performed with immunoSEQ multiplex PCR; in TCRdb, only in-frame clones are kept and a portion is missing. The sample lists about 130,000 clones, roughly 82% occurring once. The TCR sequence derives from a man in his fifties or sixties with urothelial cancer. The sample in question was PBMCs, obtained around atezolizumab (anti-PD-L1) treatment.

This CDR3 is CASTMTGTHNSPLHF. The CDR3 region has the DNA TGTGCCAGCACTATGACAGGGACCCACAATTCACCCCTCCACTTT. The chain has TRBV6-1 and TRBJ1-6, with 7 nucleotides matching TRBD1. The CDR3 is 15 amino acids. Germline CDR1 and CDR2: MNHNS and SASEGT. The J segment lost 7 bases and the V segment lost 7 bases, leaving 10 bases of the junction unmatched.